This entry is about one T cell receptor beta chain. Which antigen it targets is not known. No base-level quality is on record; no much larger clone is a single base apart. The V end gives up 3 bases and the J end 2 bases, leaving 14 bases in the junction not matched to a gene. The germline V gene provides CDR1 SGHRS and CDR2 YFSETQ. There are 19 amino acids in the CDR3, from cysteine to phenylalanine inclusive. Just the 57-base CDR3 DNA is kept, in frame starting at base 1. The data derive from a study of cytomegalovirus exposure and HLA in healthy donors (dated by TCRdb to about 2017). Broadly, across the study: According to an earlier analysis of around 600 of the donors, 150 million to 200 million T cells yielded 117 million unique TCR beta sequences and more than 250 Gb of sequence data. The study combined high-throughput TCR immunosequencing, statistical association of individual TCRs with disease status, and machine learning to predict cytomegalovirus infection status. Class I and class II HLA loci were covered by the typing at four-digit resolution. A later analysis re-analyzed previously published TCR beta repertoires from roughly 630 donors and added high-resolution HLA genotyping to study TCR occurrence patterns. Genome-wide SNP genotypes for about 60% of the 666 donors were used in a later genetic analysis, which treated that subset as a discovery cohort. An early release covering around 630 HLA-typed donors comprised 250 to 350 gigabases of sequencing data and tens of millions of unique TCR sequences. To decide whether each TCR beta V gene segment behaved as functional or pseudogenic, an earlier analysis of some 570 of the donors relied on high-throughput TCR beta sequencing. Every repertoire in the discovery cohort had been generated on one and the same sequencing platform. A few DR-DQ haplotypes were handled as single units for association and clustering because linkage in the cohort was strong. Among the approximately 430 genotyped donors, approximately 76% belonged to the genetic ancestry cluster associated with self-reported Caucasian donors. Donor age, sex, ethnicity and CMV serostatus were compiled together with the repertoire data. Typing coverage varied by locus: roughly 629-630 donors for A, B, C, DRB1 and DQB1; roughly 560 for DQA1; about 570 for DPA1; about 450 for DPB1. The study used immunosequencing to profile the T cell repertoires of approximately 690 subjects and linked those repertoires to cytomegalovirus serostatus. Among a few hundred genotyped donors of the cohort, an average of approximately 240,000 unique TCR beta nucleotide sequences were sequenced per donor, around a sixth of them non-productive. The study aimed to test whether signatures of past pathogen exposure could be identified by cataloging public T cell receptors. Rather than drawing on any new phenotypic data, the later analysis identified candidate immune exposures from TCR beta sequences and the way those sequences occurred across donors. A separate validation cohort of over 95 different subjects was used in addition to the 666-subject first cohort. The paper as a whole reports these results and caveats: Broadly in line with IMGT annotations, most TCR beta V segments showed up in productive rearrangements about 90% or about 30% of the time in an earlier analysis of several hundred of the donors. Some IMGT-functional V segments, including TRBV6-2 and TRBV6-3, could not be distinguished by the 87-base-pair reads and were therefore excluded. Cytomegalovirus status was reported to be diagnosed by the classifier with high specificity and sensitivity in both the original and validation cohorts. A later genetic analysis associated a missense DCLRE1C variant with V-gene and J-gene trimming of TCR beta chains, and an independent cohort replicated the association. The presence/absence analyses assumed that sequencing depth was roughly uniform across donors, and that assumption may not be true. Strong co-occurrence of HLA alleles, especially DR and DQ, made assigning TCR associations to individual alleles difficult. A further reported finding was that TCR beta sequences accurately predicted the HLA-A and HLA-B alleles for most subjects in the first cohort. In vitro tests confirmed that a few of the cytomegalovirus-associated TCR beta chains recognize cytomegalovirus antigens. A cluster of highly shared sequence variants was judged likely to be a technical artifact of the sequencing pipeline. In this cohort, only TCR beta chains were sequenced, and detectable features were limited by the absence of alpha or paired-chain data. Across donors, most TCR sequences were observed very rarely, whereas some public TCRs were present in many individuals. A later analysis associated about 17,000 TCR beta sequences with specific HLA alleles at a false discovery rate of 0.05. In a later analysis, most CMV-associated TCR beta chains were found to appear HLA-restricted, with HLA associations seemingly driven largely by CMV exposure. A later analysis reported that several top co-occurrence clusters appeared linked to parvovirus B19, influenza, CMV and Epstein-Barr virus. A total of some 180 TCR beta chains were listed by the study as associated with cytomegalovirus. According to the authors, the approach could potentially be generalized to other disease states and immunological phenotypes. Around 16 rarely observed V segments, including chromosome 9 orphons, were excluded from the earlier analysis of some 590 of the donors because counts were too low. In a later analysis, HLA-associated TCR beta chains showed more clonal expansion and lower generation probabilities than non-associated chains that were equally common. Correlated functional status among segregating V segments might reflect linkage disequilibrium, but an unknown experimental factor could not be ruled out. In a later analysis, the rate of TCR association differed among HLA loci, with DRB1 alleles having the most associated TCRs and HLA-C alleles having the fewest. According to a later genetic analysis, donors in an Asian-associated ancestry cluster had fewer N-insertions in productive TCRs than the roughly 670-donor mean. Because some donors lacked HLA typing at each locus, the association tests relied only on the typed subset. For the cohort, immune exposure information was limited to CMV serostatus.

The cohort consisted of 666 healthy bone marrow donors. At the time of sampling, all cohort members were nominally healthy, though unrecorded immune exposures were likely present. The donor was CMV seronegative and belonged to the group of over 300 seronegative cohort members. Each donor provided a peripheral blood sample, and peripheral blood mononuclear cells were used for TCR beta sequencing. The Qiagen DNeasy Blood Extraction Kit was used to extract genomic DNA from the blood cell samples. Libraries were built with the immunoSEQ multiplex PCR assay. The multiplex PCR relied on a mix of 60 forward primers for TCR Vbeta segments and 13 reverse primers for TCR Jbeta segments. A multiplex PCR assay on genomic DNA amplified the CDR3 region of rearranged TCR beta genes. The amplified TCR beta libraries were sequenced on the Illumina HiSeq System as 87-base-pair reads. In the paper's pipeline: A later analysis counted some 80 million unique TCR beta chains across the 666 repertoires, and some 11 million of these chains were shared by at least two donors. Raw reads were error-corrected and collapsed into unique sequences with a nearest-neighbor algorithm that merged closely related sequences to remove PCR and sequencing errors. Alignment of CDR3 sequences to IMGT reference sequences was used to assign V, D and J gene segments. For a sequence to be retained, at least a six-nucleotide match to both a V gene segment and a J gene segment was required. Rearrangements were called productive when the CDR3 lacked stop codons and stayed in frame with V and J; all others were non-productive. CDR3 was defined by IMGT convention, running from the second conserved V-encoded cysteine to the conserved J-encoded phenylalanine. Sequences without an unambiguous match to a single V gene segment were excluded from the earlier analysis of almost 600 of the donors. In an earlier analysis of 587 of the donors, V segments were called functional above 56.7% productive rearrangements and were called segregating when the between-donor standard deviation exceeded 5%. To diagnose cytomegalovirus status from the catalog of TCR beta chain sequences, a statistical classification framework was built. A later analysis assigned V and J genes by comparing TCR nucleotide sequences with IMGT/GENE-DB human TR gene sequences. Using the TCRdist pipeline, a later analysis assigned CDR3 sequences along with most-parsimonious VDJ recombination scenarios. In a later analysis, each TCR beta chain was defined by its CDR3 amino acid sequence together with its V-gene family, and reads without a unique V-gene family were excluded. A later analysis removed roughly 590 highly shared, low-generation-probability nucleotide sequences to deal with suspected cross-contamination and a sequencing artifact. In a later analysis, a clonal expansion index for each public chain was calculated from normalized within-repertoire ranks of inferred template counts. A later analysis computed generation probabilities with a VDJ recombination model fitted to out-of-frame rearrangements, and checked the results against IGoR. A later analysis scored TCR-TCR, TCR-HLA and TCR-CMV co-occurrence with hypergeometric tests, applying a repertoire-size bias correction to TCR pairs. A later analysis estimated false discovery rates by permuting HLA or CMV assignments 20 times. A later analysis grouped co-occurring TCRs with DBSCAN, adding TCRdist sequence similarity when clustering within HLA-allele-positive subsets. For co-occurrence clustering, repertoires with fewer than 30,000 or more than 120,000 public chains were excluded, along with four or five repertoires with anomalous nucleotide sharing. Sourced from immuneACCESS, this table was stored by TCRdb with only in-frame sequences that have V and J called. A share of the clones is absent; for the studies checked, an unresolved V gene accounts for under half, and the remainder has no known explanation. Clone size and the V and J calls come from that table; the DNA yielded D and trimming. The sample data list a few hundred thousand clones, and roughly 80% of these were observed just once. Approximately 2.8% of the sample goes to the ten largest clones.

The sequenced sample was PBMCs. The source of this sequence is a young man in good health and CMV-seronegative. The rearranged chain carries TRBV5-1 and TRBJ2-1, with 10 bases in between that match TRBD2. For the CDR3, the sequence is CASSSGLAPVIPPYNEQFF. Here is the DNA: TGCGCCAGCAGCTCGGGACTAGCGCCGGTTATCCCCCCCTACAATGAGCAGTTCTTC.